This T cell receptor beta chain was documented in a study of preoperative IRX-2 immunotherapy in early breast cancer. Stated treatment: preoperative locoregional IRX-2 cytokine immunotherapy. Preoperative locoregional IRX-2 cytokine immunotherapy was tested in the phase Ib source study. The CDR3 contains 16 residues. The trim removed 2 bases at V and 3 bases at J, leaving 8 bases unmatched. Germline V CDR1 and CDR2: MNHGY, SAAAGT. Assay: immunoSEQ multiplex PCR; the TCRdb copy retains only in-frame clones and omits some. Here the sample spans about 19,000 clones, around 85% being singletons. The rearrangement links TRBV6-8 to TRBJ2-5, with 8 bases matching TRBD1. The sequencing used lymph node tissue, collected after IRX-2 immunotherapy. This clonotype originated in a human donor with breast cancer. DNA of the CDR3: TGTGCCAGCAGTTACCCACCAGGACAGGGCGAAGAGACCCAGTACTTC. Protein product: CASSYPPGQGEETQYF.